These 3 T cell receptor beta chains were sequenced from one sample in a study of monozygotic twins with inflammatory bowel disease. TCRdb reprocessed the 5' RACE reads, keeping one entry per CDR3 protein, no DNA. This sample contains approximately 400,000 distinct CDR3 sequences. The material sequenced was blood. Receptor source: a human donor with ulcerative colitis or Crohn's disease, or a healthy co-twin of an affected twin (not recorded which).

The rearrangement uses TRBV9 and TRBJ1-1; the D call from TCRdb, TRBD1, cannot be confirmed without DNA. CDR1 is SGDLS and CDR2 is YYNGEE in the germline V gene. The CDR3 is 16 amino acids. The CDR3 is CASSKAGTGGWTEAFF. The variable domain in full, with the rest retrieved from reference TRBV9 and TRBJ1-1, is DSGVTQTPKHLITATGQRVTLRCSPRSGDLSVYWYQQSLDQGLQFLIQYYNGEERAKGNILERFSAQQFPDLHSELNLSSLELGDSALYFCASSKAGTGGWTEAFFGQGTRLTVV.

The chain recombines TRBV28 with TRBJ1-2. Germline V gives CDR1 MDHEN, CDR2 SYDVKM. The CDR3 extends over 14 amino acids. The CDR3 sequence is CASSVSEGYYGYTF.

The J gene is TRBJ1-1, the V gene TRBV20-1. This CDR3 spans 13 amino acids. Germline CDR1 is DFQATT and CDR2 is SNEGSKA (reference sequence). The CDR3 spells CSARDPVNTEAFF.